This T cell receptor beta chain was recorded in a study of OX40 agonist ivuxolimab in advanced cancers. Study as a whole: A partial response was reached by three patients: one with hepatocellular carcinoma and two with cutaneous melanoma. Notes on the study in general: A proportion of nonresponders additionally exhibited low normalized T-cell clonal expansion.

Per germline, CDR1 SGHTA and CDR2 FQGTGA. This CDR3 region has 14 residues. Trimming took off 5 bases at V and 0 bases at J, with 10 bases between the two ends. Cycle 7 day 1, cycle 4 day 1, and baseline were the timepoints at which blood was sampled. As to this clone: Its antigen remains unknown.

The assay was immunoSEQ multiplex PCR, and TCRdb's table has in-frame clones only and misses some. The sample consists of over 95,000 clones, roughly 95% of them appearing once. The sequencing here drew on CD4+ or CD8+ T cells sorted from blood, taken in a trial of the OX40 agonist ivuxolimab. The receptor was isolated from an adult with an advanced solid tumor such as melanoma, head and neck, liver or kidney cancer. J is TRBJ2-5 and V is TRBV7-3; D is unclear. The CDR3 bases are TGTGCCAGCAGCAAAACCGGGTACCAAGAGACCCAGTACTTC. This translates into CASSKTGYQETQYF.